Presented here are 27 T cell receptor beta chains from one specimen sequenced in a study of cytomegalovirus exposure and HLA in healthy donors. The PCR employed 60 Vbeta primers together with 13 Jbeta primers. Clones were sequenced by immunoSEQ multiplex PCR, and TCRdb holds only the in-frame ones, with some missing. In the table there are over 100,000 clones, roughly 88% of which are singletons. Sample: PBMCs. The receptors derive from a woman between 18 and 30 years old in good health and CMV-seropositive.

The chain employs TRBV27 and TRBJ2-7; a weak D match, TRBD2 (6 bases). The CDR3 covers 13 residues. The V end lost 2 bases, the J end lost 3 bases, and 8 bases lay between the germline ends. The germline gives CDR1 MNHEY, CDR2 SMNVEV (reference sequence). CDR3 loop: CASSLAGGYEQYF. The CDR3 DNA follows: TGTGCCAGCAGTTTAGCCGGGGGCTACGAGCAGTACTTC.

The chain combines TRBV28 with TRBJ1-2, with 7 positions matching TRBD1. The V gene end was trimmed by 2 bases and the J gene end by 8 bases; junction bases not matched to a gene: 11. Per germline, CDR1 MDHEN and CDR2 SYDVKM. This CDR3 contains 15 residues. In DNA, the CDR3 is TGTGCCAGCAGTTTAGAGGGGGCACAGGTTGTGGGCTACACCTTC. Translating gives CASSLEGAQVVGYTF.

This clone was counted once. The rearrangement links TRBV10-2 to TRBJ1-1; 8 bases agree with TRBD1. The CDR3 totals 14 residues. The V gene end was trimmed by 6 bases and the J gene end by 4 bases; junction bases not matched to a gene: 7. Per germline, CDR1 WSHSY and CDR2 SAAADI. For the CDR3, the DNA is TGCGCCAGCAGGGTTACAGGGGGAAGCACTGAAGCTTTCTTT. It encodes CASRVTGGSTEAFF.

In its sample, this clone was seen a few times. This chain's CDR3 is CASSETGGDGYTF. The CDR3 DNA is TGTGCCAGCAGTGAGACAGGGGGAGATGGCTACACCTTC. The chain recombines TRBV6-1 with TRBJ1-2, with TRBD1 matching over 9 bases. The V segment lost 3 bases and the J segment 6 bases; nucleotides outside the gene matches: 2. Germline lookup yields CDR1 MNHNS and CDR2 SASEGT. The CDR3 runs to 13 residues.

The chain recombines TRBV20-1 with TRBJ2-1; 9 nucleotides align to TRBD2. Germline CDR1 is DFQATT and CDR2 is SNEGSKA (reference sequence). CDR3 size: 11 residues. CDR3 amino acids: CGSSGDNEQFF. CDR3 sequence (DNA): TGCGGATCTAGCGGGGACAATGAGCAGTTCTTC.

This sequence joins TRBV18 and TRBJ1-3; no clear D gene. V lost 5 bases, J lost 7 bases, and 15 bases lay in between. There are 14 residues in the CDR3. Germline V gives CDR1 KGHSH, CDR2 LQKENI. CDR3 nucleotides: TGTGCCAGCTCAGGATTGGCAGGACTCAACACCATATATTTT. It specifies CASSGLAGLNTIYF.

CDR3 residues: CASSFQRQPYEQYF. DNA for the CDR3: TGTGCCAGCAGTTTCCAGCGGCAACCCTACGAGCAGTACTTC. This sequence joins TRBV28 and TRBJ2-7; a weak D match, TRBD2 (5 bases). The CDR3 has 14 amino acids. Germline V gives CDR1 MDHEN, CDR2 SYDVKM. The ends were cut back, 3 bases at V and 2 bases at J, with 11 bases in the middle.

The chain links TRBV27 to TRBJ1-4; D is possibly TRBD1 (5 bases). V was trimmed by 5 bases and J by 8 bases, leaving 15 bases between them. Germline V gene sequence: CDR1 MNHEY, CDR2 SMNVEV (reference sequence). CDR3 size: 14 residues. The CDR3 DNA is TGTGCCAGCAGTGGGGCCGTCTCCGGCGAAAAACTGTTTTTT. As protein: CASSGAVSGEKLFF.

V usage is TRBV5-4 and J usage is TRBJ2-3, with TRBD2 matching over 11 bases. The CDR3 has 16 amino acids. Germline-derived CDR1 and CDR2 are SGHNT and YYREEE (reference sequence). V shed 5 bases, J shed 0 bases, and the junction held 5 bases outside the gene matches. The CDR3 nucleotides are TGTGCCAGCAGATCTAGGACTAGCGGGAGCACAGATACGCAGTATTTT. Its protein product is CASRSRTSGSTDTQYF.

The chain employs TRBV7-6 and TRBJ2-1, with 7 bases that match TRBD2. The ends lost 5 bases at V and 4 bases at J; junction bases unmatched: 11. The CDR3 runs 16 residues. Looked up from germline, CDR1 is SGHVS and CDR2 is FNYEAQ. The CDR3, as DNA: TGTGCCAGCAGCCCCTCTAGCCTAGCGGTTTACAATGAGCAGTTCTTC. This encodes CASSPSSLAVYNEQFF.

The J gene is TRBJ2-7, the V gene TRBV6-5, with 7 positions matching TRBD1. J was trimmed by 4 bases and V by 8 bases; bases with no gene match: 5. The CDR3 totals 12 residues. The germline V gene has CDR1 MNHEY and CDR2 SVGAGI. The CDR3 region is CASRQGVYEQYF. The CDR3 DNA sequence: TGTGCCAGCCGACAGGGTGTATACGAGCAGTACTTC.

The V and J genes are TRBV6-5 and TRBJ2-3, with TRBD2 matching 9 bases. This CDR3 has 15 residues. Trimming at V came to 4 bases and at J to 8 bases, leaving 10 bases not matched to a gene. Germline V gene sequence: CDR1 MNHEY, CDR2 SVGAGI. The CDR3 sequence is CASSLGGGAVGTQYF. In DNA, the CDR3 is TGTGCCAGCAGTTTAGGCGGGGGGGCAGTTGGTACGCAGTATTTT.

The chain joins TRBV29-1 to TRBJ2-7; 10 nucleotides align to TRBD2. Germline CDR1 is SQVTM and CDR2 is ANQGSEA. The CDR3 runs to 15 residues. V lost 7 bases, J lost 2 bases, and 11 bases stayed unmatched. In nucleotides, the CDR3 is TGCAGCGCCTTGACCAGCGGGGGGGCCGCCTACGAGCAGTACTTC. It yields the protein CSALTSGGAAYEQYF.

Only one count was recorded for this clone. This rearrangement joins TRBV5-8 to TRBJ1-1; D gene ambiguous. Between the trimmed V and J ends, which lost 1 base and 8 bases, there was a span of 9 bases. Germline lookup yields CDR1 SGHTS and CDR2 YDEGEE. CDR3 length: 12 residues. The CDR3 nucleotides read TGTGCCAGCAGCTTGTGGGCGGGGGAAGCTTTCTTT. Encoded protein: CASSLWAGEAFF.

This chain links TRBV6-1 with TRBJ2-5; 10 nucleotides line up with TRBD2. V dropped 10 bases and J dropped 5; count of bases not matched to a gene: 7. CDR1 is MNHNS and CDR2 is SASEGT in the germline V gene. The CDR3 has 13 amino acids. The CDR3 is CATLLAGRETQYF. The CDR3 nucleotides read TGTGCCACCCTACTAGCGGGGAGGGAGACCCAGTACTTC.

The V call is TRBV9, the J call TRBJ1-2; TRBD1 matches at 9 bases. Trimming removed 4 bases from V and 4 bases from J; junction bases left unmatched: 17. Per germline, CDR1 SGDLS and CDR2 YYNGEE. This CDR3 is 18 amino acids long. The CDR3 DNA follows: TGTGCCAGCAGCCGAGGGCCAGTTAGACAGGGGGGCTTCTATGGCTACACCTTC. Its protein product is CASSRGPVRQGGFYGYTF.

The V and J genes are TRBV4-1 and TRBJ2-1; 9 nucleotides agree with TRBD1. The CDR3 has 16 residues. CDR1 is MGHRA and CDR2 is YSYEKL in the germline V gene. The V segment lost 2 bases and the J segment 9 bases; nucleotides outside the gene matches: 11. The CDR3 DNA follows: TGCGCCAGCAGCCAATTCCGGGACAGGGCTTGGGCTGAGCAGTTCTTC. Amino acid sequence: CASSQFRDRAWAEQFF.

The genes are TRBV2 and TRBJ2-5; 7 bases map to TRBD2. After removal of 2 bases from V and 1 base from J, the junction contained 4 bases not matched to a gene. The CDR3 covers 15 residues. CDR1 SNHLY and CDR2 FYNNEI come from the germline V gene. This CDR3 reads CASSERGLTQETQYF. CDR3 bases: TGTGCCAGCAGTGAAAGGGGACTAACCCAAGAGACCCAGTACTTC.

J is TRBJ1-3 and V is TRBV9; D not certain. The CDR3 runs 12 residues. CDR1 and CDR2 (germline): SGDLS, YYNGEE. Trimming took off 2 bases at V and 3 bases at J, with 3 bases between the two ends. The DNA for the CDR3 is TGTGCCAGCAGCGTGAGTGGAAACACCATATATTTT. Residues: CASSVSGNTIYF.

J is TRBJ1-1 and V is TRBV11-1; TRBD1 agrees at 8 bases. V was pared by 5 bases and J by 1 base, with 6 bases of the junction left unmatched. The CDR3 spans 15 residues. From germline, CDR1 is SGHAT and CDR2 FQDESV (reference sequence). CDR3 nucleotides: TGTGCCAGCAGCAGACAGGGGCGGGGGAACACTGAAGCTTTCTTT. It encodes CASSRQGRGNTEAFF.

This CDR3 reads CASSQTSHSYNEQFF. As DNA, the CDR3 is TGTGCCAGCAGTCAGACTAGCCACTCCTACAATGAGCAGTTCTTC. The chain is built from TRBV6-1 and TRBJ2-1, with 7 bases matching TRBD2. The CDR3 runs to 15 residues. V lost 5 bases to trimming and J lost 0 bases; unmatched junction nucleotides: 4. CDR1 is MNHNS and CDR2 is SASEGT in the germline V gene.

This chain connects TRBV5-1 to TRBJ2-5; D may be TRBD2 (6 bases). The J call could be wrong; TRBJ2-7 is a better fit for the DNA end. The CDR3 sequence is 14 residues long. Germline V gives CDR1 SGHRS, CDR2 YFSETQ. The CDR3 coding sequence is TGCGCCAGCAGCTTGACGGGCGGGACCTACGAGCAGTACTTC. It specifies CASSLTGGTYEQYF.

The chain recombines TRBV13 with TRBJ2-3; 11 nucleotides align to TRBD1. The germline CDR1 and CDR2 sequences are PRHDT and FYEKMQ (reference sequence). The CDR3 extends over 16 amino acids. Trimming cost V 6 bases and J 6 bases; bases outside gene matches: 11. The CDR3 sequence is CASRDRGRSGGDTQYF. The CDR3 coding sequence is TGTGCCAGCAGGGACAGGGGGCGATCGGGCGGGGATACGCAGTATTTT.

The chain joins TRBV5-4 to TRBJ2-3, with TRBD2 as a possible D gene (5 bases). Germline CDR1 SGHNT, CDR2 YYREEE (reference sequence). Deletions cut 0 bases from V and 0 bases from J, with 8 bases between. This CDR3 comprises 15 residues. The CDR3 nucleotides are TGTGCCAGCAGCTTGGGCAGCGGTAGCACAGATACGCAGTATTTT. Its protein is CASSLGSGSTDTQYF.

The CDR3 bases are TGTGCCAGCAGCGCCACTAGCACAGATACGCAGTATTTT. This encodes CASSATSTDTQYF. This chain links TRBV7-9 with TRBJ2-3; unclear D gene. Germline CDR1 is SEHNR and CDR2 is FQNEAQ (reference sequence). This CDR3 contains 13 residues. V lost 5 bases, J lost 0 bases, and 6 bases lay in between.

As to this clone: The sample holds other DNA sequences that translate to the same CDR3. The chain links TRBV19 to TRBJ2-7; D is undetermined. The CDR3 has 13 residues. V was cut by 1 base and J by 0 bases, with 4 bases left in between. Per germline, CDR1 LNHDA and CDR2 SQIVND (reference sequence). Here the CDR3 DNA reads TGTGCCAGTAGTATAGGGAGCTCCTACGAGCAGTACTTC. Translation gives CASSIGSSYEQYF. Together with reference TRBV19 and TRBJ2-7, the CDR3 gives the full variable domain: DGGITQSPKYLFRKEGQNVTLSCEQNLNHDAMYWYRQDPGQGLRLIYYSQIVNDFQKGDIAEGYSVSREKKESFPLTVTSAQKNPTAFYLCASSIGSSYEQYFGPGTRLTVT.

The rearrangement joins TRBV7-6 to TRBJ2-5; TRBD1 agrees at 10 bases. V was pared by 4 bases and J by 5 bases, with 10 bases of the junction left unmatched. Germline V gene sequence: CDR1 SGHVS, CDR2 FNYEAQ. The CDR3 has 16 amino acids. DNA of the CDR3: TGTGCCAGCAGCTCCCCACGACAGGGGGCTCGGGAGACCCAGTACTTC. Amino acid sequence: CASSSPRQGARETQYF.